The 3 T cell receptor beta chains below all came from one sample that was sequenced in a study of regulatory T cells in long-lasting Graves disease. iRepertoire HTBI primers and Arm-PCR of CDR3 regions built TCR beta libraries. Via MiXCR, TCRdb re-called the multiplex PCR reads, giving one row per CDR3 protein. The sample gives roughly 380,000 distinct CDR3 sequences, approximately 15% of which show up once; less than 35% is in the top ten. The sample's time point: newly diagnosed GD, antithyroid drugs for less than 3 months. From RNA extracted from PBMCs, the TCR library was made. The same specimen was also included in a second study, on T cells in Graves' hyperthyroidism and ophthalmopathy.

The source was peripheral blood mononuclear cells (PBMCs), collected at new diagnosis, from a patient treated with antithyroid drugs. These receptors all stem from a middle-aged man with Graves disease.

This clonotype was recorded at least ten times. The chain has TRBV20-1 and TRBJ1-2; D is unresolved. The CDR3 contains 15 residues. Trimming took 1 base from V and 2 from J, leaving 14 bases between them. Looked up from germline, CDR1 is DFQATT and CDR2 is SNEGSKA (reference sequence). The CDR3 nucleotides are TGCAGTGCTAGAGCATTCACGACGGTCAACTATGGCTACACCTTC. Residues: CSARAFTTVNYGYTF.

A word on this clonotype: Since a much larger clone is just one base distant, this may be a read error. The V call is TRBV12-3 or TRBV12-4, the J call TRBJ1-5; D may be TRBD1 (6 bases). The length of the CDR3 is 13 residues. CDR3 sequence (DNA): TGTGCCGGCAGTAACAGGGAGCAACAGCCCCAGCATTTT. It specifies CAGSNREQQPQHF.

The CDR3 loop is CASSFEGAPYEQYF. The CDR3 DNA reads as TGCGCCAGCAGCTTCGAGGGGGCCCCCTACGAGCAGTACTTC. The chain joins TRBV5-1 to TRBJ2-7; the match to TRBD1 covers 7 bases. The CDR3 totals 14 residues. V gave up 2 bases and J gave up 2 bases; unmatched junction bases: 4. Germline V gene lookup returns CDR1 SGHRS and CDR2 YFSETQ.